This T cell receptor (beta chain) was profiled in a study of CD8 T cells in ankylosing spondylitis. Study results and limitations: It was reported that disease-linked clones were significantly enriched in matched ankylosing spondylitis synovial fluid.

Per germline, CDR1 MNHNS and CDR2 SASEGT. This CDR3 region has 14 residues. Trimming cost V 6 bases and J 4 bases, with 16 bases left between them. The table lists this clonotype with many counts. Its antigen is undetermined. TCRdb analysed the 5' RACE reads with MiXCR anew, one entry per CDR3 protein. The table includes more than 200,000 distinct CDR3 sequences, roughly a quarter detected once. This TCR came from a male donor with ankylosing spondylitis or in good health (not recorded which). V is TRBV6-1 and J is TRBJ2-7; possibly TRBD1 for D (5 bases). Sequencing input: blood, either unsorted or a sorted T cell fraction (not recorded which). This CDR3 reads CASSRTLAEYEQYF. The CDR3 DNA follows: TGTGCCAGCAGCCGGACATTGGCGGAGTACGAGCAGTACTTC.